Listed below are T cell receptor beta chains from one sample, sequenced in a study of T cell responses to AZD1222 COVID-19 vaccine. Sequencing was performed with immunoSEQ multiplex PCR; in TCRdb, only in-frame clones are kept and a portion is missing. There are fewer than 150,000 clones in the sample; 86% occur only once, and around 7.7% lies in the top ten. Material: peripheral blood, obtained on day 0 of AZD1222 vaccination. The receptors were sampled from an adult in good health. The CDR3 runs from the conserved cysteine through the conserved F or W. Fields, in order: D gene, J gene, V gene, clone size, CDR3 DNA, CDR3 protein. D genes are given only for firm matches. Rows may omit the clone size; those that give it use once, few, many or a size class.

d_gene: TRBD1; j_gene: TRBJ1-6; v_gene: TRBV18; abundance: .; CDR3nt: TGTGCCAGCTCGCGGGACAGAGATAATTCACCCCTCCACTTT; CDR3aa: CASSRDRDNSPLHF
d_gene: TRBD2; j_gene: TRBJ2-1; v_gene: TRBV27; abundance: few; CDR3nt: TGTGCCAGCAGACGACCGGGACTAGCGGGGGGGCCGAGTTTTAGCTACAATGAGCAGTTCTTC; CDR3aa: CASRRPGLAGGPSFSYNEQFF
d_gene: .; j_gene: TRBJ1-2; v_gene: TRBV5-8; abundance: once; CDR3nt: TGTGCCAGCAGCTCCCGAGCCTCCGGATATGGCTACACCTTC; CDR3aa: CASSSRASGYGYTF
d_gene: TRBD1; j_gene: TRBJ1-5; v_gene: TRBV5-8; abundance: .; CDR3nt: TGTGCCAGCAGCGGACAGGGGTTCTCATATCAGCCCCAGCATTTT; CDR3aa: CASSGQGFSYQPQHF
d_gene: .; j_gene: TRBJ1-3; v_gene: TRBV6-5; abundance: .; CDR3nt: TGTGCCAGCACCCCCTTGGGGGGCTCTGGAAACACCATATATTTT; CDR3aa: CASTPLGGSGNTIYF
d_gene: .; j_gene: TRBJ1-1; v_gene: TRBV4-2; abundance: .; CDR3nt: TGTGCCAGCAGCCGTCCCTCCACTGAAGCTTTCTTT; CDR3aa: CASSRPSTEAFF
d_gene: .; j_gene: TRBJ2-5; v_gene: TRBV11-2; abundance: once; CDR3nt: TGTGCCAGCACCTCCCGACAGGCTCAAGGGACCCAGTACTTC; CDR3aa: CASTSRQAQGTQYF
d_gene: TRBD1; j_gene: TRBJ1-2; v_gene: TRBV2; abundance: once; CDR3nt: TGTGCCAGCAGTTCCGACAGGGTATCCTATGGCTACACCTTC; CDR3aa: CASSSDRVSYGYTF
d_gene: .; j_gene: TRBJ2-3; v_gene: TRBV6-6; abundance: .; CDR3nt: TGTGCCAGCAGTTCCGCCCTAGTCGGTACGCAGTATTTT; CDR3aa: CASSSALVGTQYF
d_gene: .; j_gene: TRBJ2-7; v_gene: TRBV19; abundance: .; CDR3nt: TGTGCCAGTAGTATGTCCGGGACAAGTTACGAGCAGTACTTC; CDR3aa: CASSMSGTSYEQYF
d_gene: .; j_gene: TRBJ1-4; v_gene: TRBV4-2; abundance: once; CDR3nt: TGTGCCAGCAGCCCACTTCCACCCAGGAGGGGTGAAAAACTGTTTTTT; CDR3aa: CASSPLPPRRGEKLFF
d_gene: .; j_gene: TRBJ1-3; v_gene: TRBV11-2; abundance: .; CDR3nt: TGTGCCAGCAGCTTAGGGCCCCATACTATCTCTGGAAACACCATATATTTT; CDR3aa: CASSLGPHTISGNTIYF
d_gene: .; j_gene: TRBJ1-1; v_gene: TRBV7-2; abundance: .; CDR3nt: TGTGCCAGCAGCTTAGAGGCCTCTGAAGCTTTCTTT; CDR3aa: CASSLEASEAFF
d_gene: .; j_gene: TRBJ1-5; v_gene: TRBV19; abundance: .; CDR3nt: TGTGCCAGTAGTACAGGGACACATAGCAATCAGCCCCAGCATTTT; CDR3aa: CASSTGTHSNQPQHF
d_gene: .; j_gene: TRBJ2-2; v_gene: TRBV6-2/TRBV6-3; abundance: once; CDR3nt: TGTGCCAGCAGTTACCCCCTGCGAGGGAAAACCACCGGGGAGCTGTTTTTT; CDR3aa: CASSYPLRGKTTGELFF
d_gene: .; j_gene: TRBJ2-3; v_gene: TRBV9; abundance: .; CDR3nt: TGTGCCAGCAGCTCAGGCAGGAGGGGGTACACAGATACGCAGTATTTT; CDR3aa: CASSSGRRGYTDTQYF
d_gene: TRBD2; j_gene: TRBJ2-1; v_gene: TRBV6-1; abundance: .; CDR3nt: TGTGCCAGCAGTGCCCCCAGGCGGGGGTCCTACAATGAGCAGTTCTTC; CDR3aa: CASSAPRRGSYNEQFF
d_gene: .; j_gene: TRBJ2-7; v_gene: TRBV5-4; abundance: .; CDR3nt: TGTGCCAGCAGCCCCCGGGACAAAGCCTACGAGCAGTACTTC; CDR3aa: CASSPRDKAYEQYF
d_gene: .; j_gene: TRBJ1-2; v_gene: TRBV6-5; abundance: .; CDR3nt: TGTGCCAGCACCGCCCCGGGGACCGAGACCTATGGCTACACCTTC; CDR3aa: CASTAPGTETYGYTF
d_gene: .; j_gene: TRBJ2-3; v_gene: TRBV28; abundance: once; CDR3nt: TGTGCCAGCAGGAAGCGAGTCACAGATACGCAGTATTTT; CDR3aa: CASRKRVTDTQYF
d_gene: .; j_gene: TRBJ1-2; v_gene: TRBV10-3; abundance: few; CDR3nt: TGTGCCATCAGGGAGATGGACAGTAACTATGGCTACACCTTC; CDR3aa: CAIREMDSNYGYTF
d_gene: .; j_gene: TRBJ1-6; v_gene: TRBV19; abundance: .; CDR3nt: TGTGCCAGTAGTATAGTTTCAGCGAATTCACCCCTCCACTTT; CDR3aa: CASSIVSANSPLHF
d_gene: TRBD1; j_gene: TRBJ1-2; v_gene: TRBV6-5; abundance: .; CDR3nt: TGTGCCAGCAGTTACTCCCGACAGGGTCACTATGGCTACACCTTC; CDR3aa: CASSYSRQGHYGYTF
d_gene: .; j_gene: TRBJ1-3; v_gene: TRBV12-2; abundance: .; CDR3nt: TGTGCAAGTCGCGAAAAGACCCTCGGCTCTGGAAACACCATATATTTT; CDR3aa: CASREKTLGSGNTIYF
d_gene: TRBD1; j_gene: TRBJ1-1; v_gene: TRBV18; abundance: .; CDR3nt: TGTGCCAGCTCACCGGACAGGATGAACACTGAAGCTTTCTTT; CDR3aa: CASSPDRMNTEAFF
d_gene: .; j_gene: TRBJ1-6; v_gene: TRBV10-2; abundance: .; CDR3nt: TGCGCCAGCAGGGCAGGGAATTCACCCCTCCACTTT; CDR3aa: CASRAGNSPLHF
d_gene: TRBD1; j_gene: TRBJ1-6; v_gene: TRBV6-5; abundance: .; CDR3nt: TGTGCCAGCAGTTACGACAGGGGGCAGGGTAATTCACCCCTCCACTTT; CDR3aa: CASSYDRGQGNSPLHF
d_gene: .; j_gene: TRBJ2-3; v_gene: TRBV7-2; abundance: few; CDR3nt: TGTGCCAGCAGCTTAACGGATACGCAGTATTTT; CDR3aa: CASSLTDTQYF
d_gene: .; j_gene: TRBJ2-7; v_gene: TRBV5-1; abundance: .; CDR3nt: TGCGCCAGCAGCTTGGTAGGTCAAACCTACGAGCAGTACTTC; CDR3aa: CASSLVGQTYEQYF
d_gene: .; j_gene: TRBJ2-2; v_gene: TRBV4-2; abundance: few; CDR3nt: TGTGCCAGCAGCCAAGATGCGGCGACGAACACCGGGGAGCTGTTTTTT; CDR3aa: CASSQDAATNTGELFF
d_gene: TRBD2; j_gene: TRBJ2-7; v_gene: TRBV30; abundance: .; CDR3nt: TGTGCCTGGAGTTCCCGGGCGGGAGGGCCTCGGGAGCAGTACTTC; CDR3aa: CAWSSRAGGPREQYF
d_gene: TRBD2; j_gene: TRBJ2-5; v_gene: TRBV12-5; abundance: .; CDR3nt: TGTGCTAGTGGGGTAGCGGGGGAGACCCAGTACTTC; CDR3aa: CASGVAGETQYF
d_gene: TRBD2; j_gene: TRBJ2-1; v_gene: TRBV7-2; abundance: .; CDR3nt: TGTGCCAGCAGCTCCCCGGTAGCGGGAGAGGGGGCCTCCTACAATGAGCAGTTCTTC; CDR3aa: CASSSPVAGEGASYNEQFF
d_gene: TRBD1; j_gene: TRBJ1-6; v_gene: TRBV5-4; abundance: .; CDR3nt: TGTGCCAGCAGCTTGAGGACAGGGAGGGGTTCACCCCTCCACTTT; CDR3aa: CASSLRTGRGSPLHF
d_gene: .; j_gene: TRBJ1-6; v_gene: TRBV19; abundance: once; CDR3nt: TGTGCCAGTAGTATAGATGCAGGGTCGGTGACAAGCTCCTATAATTCACCCCTCCACTTT; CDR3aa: CASSIDAGSVTSSYNSPLHF
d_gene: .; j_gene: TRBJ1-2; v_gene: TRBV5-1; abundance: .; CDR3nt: TGCGCCAGCAGCTTGGACACCGGCTACACCTTC; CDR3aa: CASSLDTGYTF
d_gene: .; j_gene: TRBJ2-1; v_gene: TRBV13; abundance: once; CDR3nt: TGTGCCAGCAGCTCCATGACAGACAATGAGCAGTTCTTC; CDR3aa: CASSSMTDNEQFF
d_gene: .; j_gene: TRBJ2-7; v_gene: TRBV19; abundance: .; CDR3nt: TGTGCCAGTAGTACCCTGCAGGGCTACGAGCAGTACTTC; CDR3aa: CASSTLQGYEQYF
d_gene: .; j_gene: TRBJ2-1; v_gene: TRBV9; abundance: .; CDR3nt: TGTGCCAGCAGCGTAGCGAGGGCGTCTGATGAGCAGTTCTTC; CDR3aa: CASSVARASDEQFF
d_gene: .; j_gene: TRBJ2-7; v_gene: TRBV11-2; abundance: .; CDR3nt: TGTGCCAGCAGCTTAGTGGGGGGAAGGGACGAGCAGTACTTC; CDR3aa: CASSLVGGRDEQYF
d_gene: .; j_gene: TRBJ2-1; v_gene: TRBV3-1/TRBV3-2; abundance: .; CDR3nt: TGTGCCAGCAGCCAGGGGACGGGCAATGAGCAGTTCTTC; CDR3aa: CASSQGTGNEQFF
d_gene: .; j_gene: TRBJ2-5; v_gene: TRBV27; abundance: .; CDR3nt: TGTGCCAGCAGGACCCCGGGTTTGGAGACCCAGTACTTC; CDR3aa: CASRTPGLETQYF
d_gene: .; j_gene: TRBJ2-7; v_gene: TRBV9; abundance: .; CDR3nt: TGTGCCAGTTCCGCGGCGGGAACCTACGAGCAGTACTTC; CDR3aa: CASSAAGTYEQYF
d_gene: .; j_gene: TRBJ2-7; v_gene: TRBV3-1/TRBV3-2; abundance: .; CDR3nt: TGTGCCAGCAGCCAAGTTCAGGGCGAGCAGTACTTC; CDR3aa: CASSQVQGEQYF
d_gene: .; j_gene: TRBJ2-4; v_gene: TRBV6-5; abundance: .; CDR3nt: TGTGCCAGCAGTTACCCACCTCGGCGCGGCGGCCACATTCAGTACTTC; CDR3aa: CASSYPPRRGGHIQYF
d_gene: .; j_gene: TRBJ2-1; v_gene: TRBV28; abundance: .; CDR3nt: TGTGCCAGCACTCCTTATGTCTCCTACAATGAGCAGTTCTTC; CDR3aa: CASTPYVSYNEQFF
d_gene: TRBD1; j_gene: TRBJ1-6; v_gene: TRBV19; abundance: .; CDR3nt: TGTGCCAGTAGTGACACAGGGGGCGGTTTCAATTCACCCCTCCACTTT; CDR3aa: CASSDTGGGFNSPLHF
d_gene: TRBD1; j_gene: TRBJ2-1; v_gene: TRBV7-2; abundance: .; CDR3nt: TGTGCCAGCAGCGTAGCCGGGACAGGGGTCTACAATGAGCAGTTCTTC; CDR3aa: CASSVAGTGVYNEQFF
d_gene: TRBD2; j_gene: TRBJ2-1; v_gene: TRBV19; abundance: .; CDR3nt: TGTGCCAGTAGTATAGGTCGGCTAGCGGGGGCCATTTTTGAGGGGGACAATGAGCAGTTCTTC; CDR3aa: CASSIGRLAGAIFEGDNEQFF
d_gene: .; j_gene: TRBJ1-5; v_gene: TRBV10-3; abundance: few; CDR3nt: TGTGCCTCCGGCGAGGGTAATCAGCCCCAGCATTTT; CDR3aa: CASGEGNQPQHF
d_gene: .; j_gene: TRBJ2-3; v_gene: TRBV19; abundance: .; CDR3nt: TGTGCCAGTAACCCGACAGGAAGCACAGATACGCAGTATTTT; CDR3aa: CASNPTGSTDTQYF